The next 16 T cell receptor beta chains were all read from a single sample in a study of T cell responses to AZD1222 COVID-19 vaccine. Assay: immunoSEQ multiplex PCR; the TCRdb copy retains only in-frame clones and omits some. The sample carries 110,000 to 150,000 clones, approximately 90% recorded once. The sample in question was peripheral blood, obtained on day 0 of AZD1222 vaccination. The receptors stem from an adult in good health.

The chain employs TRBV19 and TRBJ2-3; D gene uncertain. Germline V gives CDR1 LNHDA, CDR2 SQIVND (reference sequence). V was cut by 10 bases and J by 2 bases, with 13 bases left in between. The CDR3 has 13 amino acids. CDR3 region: CATRLGSTDTQYF. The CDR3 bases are TGTGCCACCCGCCTGGGGTCCACAGATACGCAGTATTTT.

For the CDR3, the DNA is TGCGCCAGCAGCTTGGGGGGGACCTTTACTAGCACAGATACGCAGTATTTT. Its translation: CASSLGGTFTSTDTQYF. The V and J genes are TRBV5-1 and TRBJ2-3, with D perhaps being TRBD1 or TRBD2 (5 bases each). Looked up from germline, CDR1 is SGHRS and CDR2 is YFSETQ. Trimming shortened V by 0 bases and J by 0 bases, and 14 bases separated the two germline ends. The CDR3 consists of 17 residues.

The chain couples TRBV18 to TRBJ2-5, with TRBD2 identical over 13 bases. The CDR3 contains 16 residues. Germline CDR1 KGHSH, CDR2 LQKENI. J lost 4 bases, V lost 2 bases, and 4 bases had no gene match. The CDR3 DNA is TGTGCCAGCTCACCAGGTGGACTAGCGGGAGTAGAGACCCAGTACTTC. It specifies CASSPGGLAGVETQYF.

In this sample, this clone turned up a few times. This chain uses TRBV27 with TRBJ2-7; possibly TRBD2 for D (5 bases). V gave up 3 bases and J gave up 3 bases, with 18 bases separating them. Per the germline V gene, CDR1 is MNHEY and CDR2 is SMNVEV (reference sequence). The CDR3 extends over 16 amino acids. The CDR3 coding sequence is TGTGCCAGCAGTTTCGGTACGGGAAAAATGAACTACGAGCAGTACTTC. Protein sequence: CASSFGTGKMNYEQYF.

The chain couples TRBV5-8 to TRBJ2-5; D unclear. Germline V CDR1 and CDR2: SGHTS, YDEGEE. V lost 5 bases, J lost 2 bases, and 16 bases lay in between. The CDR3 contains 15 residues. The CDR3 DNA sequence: TGTGCCAGCAGTCGATCAGTTGGGCCACAAGAGACCCAGTACTTC. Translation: CASSRSVGPQETQYF.

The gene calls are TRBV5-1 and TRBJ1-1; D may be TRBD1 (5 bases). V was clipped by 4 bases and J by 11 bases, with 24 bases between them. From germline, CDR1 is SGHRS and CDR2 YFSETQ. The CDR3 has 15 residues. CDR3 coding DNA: TGCGCCAGCAGCAGAGTCCGGGGCCCCCTCGAGGAGGCTTTCTTT. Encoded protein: CASSRVRGPLEEAFF.

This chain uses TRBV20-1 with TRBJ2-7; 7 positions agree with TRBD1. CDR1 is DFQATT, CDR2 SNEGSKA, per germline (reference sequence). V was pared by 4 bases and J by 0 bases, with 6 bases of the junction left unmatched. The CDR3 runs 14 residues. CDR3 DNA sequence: TGCAGTGCTACTGACAGGGCAAGCTCCTACGAGCAGTACTTC. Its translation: CSATDRASSYEQYF.

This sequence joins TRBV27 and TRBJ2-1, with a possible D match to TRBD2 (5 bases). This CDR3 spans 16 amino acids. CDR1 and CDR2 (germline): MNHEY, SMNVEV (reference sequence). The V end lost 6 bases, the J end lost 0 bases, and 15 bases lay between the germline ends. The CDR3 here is CASSIERSSSYNEQFF. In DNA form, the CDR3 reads TGTGCCAGCAGCATCGAGCGGTCAAGCTCCTACAATGAGCAGTTCTTC.

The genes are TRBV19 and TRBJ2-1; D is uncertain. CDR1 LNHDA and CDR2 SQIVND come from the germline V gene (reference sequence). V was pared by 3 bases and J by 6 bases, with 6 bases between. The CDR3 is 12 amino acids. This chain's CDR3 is CASSITPNEQFF. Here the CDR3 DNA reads TGTGCCAGTAGTATCACCCCCAATGAGCAGTTCTTC. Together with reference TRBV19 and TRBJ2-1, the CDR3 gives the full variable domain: DGGITQSPKYLFRKEGQNVTLSCEQNLNHDAMYWYRQDPGQGLRLIYYSQIVNDFQKGDIAEGYSVSREKKESFPLTVTSAQKNPTAFYLCASSITPNEQFFGPGTRLTVL.

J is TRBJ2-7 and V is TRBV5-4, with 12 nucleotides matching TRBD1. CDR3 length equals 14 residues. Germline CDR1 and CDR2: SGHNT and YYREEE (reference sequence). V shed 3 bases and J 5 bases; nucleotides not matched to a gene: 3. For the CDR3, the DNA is TGTGCCAGCAGCTGGGGACAGGGGGCGGACGAGCAGTACTTC. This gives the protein CASSWGQGADEQYF.

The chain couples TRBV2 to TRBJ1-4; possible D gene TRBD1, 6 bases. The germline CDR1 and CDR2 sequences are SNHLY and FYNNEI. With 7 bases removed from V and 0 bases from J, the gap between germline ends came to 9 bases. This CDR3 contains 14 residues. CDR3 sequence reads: CASMRGATNEKLFF. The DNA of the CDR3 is TGTGCCAGCATGAGGGGGGCAACTAATGAAAAACTGTTTTTT.

This CDR3 reads CASRTLAGSYNEQFF. CDR3 sequence (DNA): TGTGCCAGCAGAACACTAGCGGGCTCCTACAATGAGCAGTTCTTC. The genes are TRBV28 and TRBJ2-1, with 9 bases identical to TRBD2. Germline CDR1 reads MDHEN; CDR2 reads SYDVKM. The CDR3 is 15 residues long. The V segment lost 6 bases and the J segment 0 bases; nucleotides outside the gene matches: 3.

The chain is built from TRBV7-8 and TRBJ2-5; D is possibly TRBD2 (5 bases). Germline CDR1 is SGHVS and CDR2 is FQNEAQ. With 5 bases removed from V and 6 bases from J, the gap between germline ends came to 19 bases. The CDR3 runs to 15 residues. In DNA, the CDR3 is TGTGCCAGCAGCGCTACTGAGGGTGGTACACAGACCCAGTACTTC. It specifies CASSATEGGTQTQYF.

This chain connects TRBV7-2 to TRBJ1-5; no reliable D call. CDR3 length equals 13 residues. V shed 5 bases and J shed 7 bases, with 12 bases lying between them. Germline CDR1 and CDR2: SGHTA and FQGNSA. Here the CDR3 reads CASSLVLGQPQHF. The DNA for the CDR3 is TGTGCCAGCAGCCTTGTCCTGGGCCAGCCCCAGCATTTT. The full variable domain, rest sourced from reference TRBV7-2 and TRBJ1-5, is GAGVSQSPSNKVTEKGKDVELRCDPISGHTALYWYRQSLGQGLEFLIYFQGNSAPDKSGLPSDRFSAERTGGSVSTLTIQRTQQEDSAVYLCASSLVLGQPQHFGDGTRLSIL.

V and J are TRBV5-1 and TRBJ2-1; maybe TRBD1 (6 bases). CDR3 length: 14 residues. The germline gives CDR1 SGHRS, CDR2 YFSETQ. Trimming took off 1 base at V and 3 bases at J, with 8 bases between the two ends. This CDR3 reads CASSLRQDYNEQFF. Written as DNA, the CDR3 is TGCGCCAGCAGCTTGAGACAGGACTACAATGAGCAGTTCTTC.

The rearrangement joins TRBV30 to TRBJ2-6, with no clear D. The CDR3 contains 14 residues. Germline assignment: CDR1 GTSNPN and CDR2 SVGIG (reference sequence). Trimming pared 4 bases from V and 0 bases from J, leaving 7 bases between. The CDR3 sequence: CAWMTYSGANVLTF. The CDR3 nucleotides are TGTGCCTGGATGACCTACTCTGGGGCCAACGTCCTGACTTTC.